This T cell receptor (beta chain) is from a study of CD8 T cells in ankylosing spondylitis. The study, taken as a whole, reports: Matched ankylosing spondylitis synovial fluid reportedly showed significant enrichment of disease-linked clones. What seemed typical of ankylosing spondylitis blood was a TCR beta motif built from 7 or 8 highly homologous variants.

Generation of TCR beta libraries employed quantitative 5'-RACE incorporating molecular barcodes. TCRdb independently ran MiXCR on the 5' RACE reads; one entry per CDR3 protein. The repertoire has 350,000 or so distinct CDR3 sequences, approximately 8.2% of them found once; the top ten carry roughly 15%. J was trimmed by 6 bases and V by 3 bases; bases with no gene match: 5. The CDR3 has 15 residues. Regarding this clonotype: The antigen is unknown.

Source material: blood, either unsorted or a sorted T cell fraction (not recorded which). This clonotype originated in a male donor with ankylosing spondylitis. This chain links TRBV12-3 or TRBV12-4 with TRBJ2-7; TRBD2 aligns across 13 bases. CDR3 bases: TGTGCCAGCAGTTTGGGGACTAGCGGGATAGCCGAGCAGTACTTC. Protein: CASSLGTSGIAEQYF.